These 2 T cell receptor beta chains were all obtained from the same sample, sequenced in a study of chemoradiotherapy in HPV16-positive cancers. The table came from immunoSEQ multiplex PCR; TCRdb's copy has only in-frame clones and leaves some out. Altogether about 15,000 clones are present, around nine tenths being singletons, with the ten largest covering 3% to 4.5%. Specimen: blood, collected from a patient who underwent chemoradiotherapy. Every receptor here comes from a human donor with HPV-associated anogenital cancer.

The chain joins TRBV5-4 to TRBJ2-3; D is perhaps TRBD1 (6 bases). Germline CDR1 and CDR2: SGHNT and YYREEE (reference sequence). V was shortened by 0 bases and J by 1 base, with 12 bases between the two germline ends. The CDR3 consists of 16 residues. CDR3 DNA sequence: TGTGCCAGCAGCTTGGAGGGTAAGGGGGGCACAGATACGCAGTATTTT. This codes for CASSLEGKGGTDTQYF.

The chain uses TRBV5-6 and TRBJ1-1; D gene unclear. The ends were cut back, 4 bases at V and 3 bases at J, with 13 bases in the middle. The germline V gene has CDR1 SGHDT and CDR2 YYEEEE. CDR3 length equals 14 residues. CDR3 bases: TGTGCCAGCAGCGGTAGAACGAGGGACACTGAAGCTTTCTTT. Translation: CASSGRTRDTEAFF.